A single sample gave rise to the 21 T cell receptor beta chains below, sequenced in a study of blood T cells in healthy people across ages. Through a sample-barcoded 5' primer and a J-beta primer mix, a second PCR was run for roughly 6 to 12 cycles. One entry per CDR3 protein, called by TCRdb with MiXCR from the 5' RACE reads. The sample has 900,000 to 950,000 distinct CDR3 sequences, almost 30% seen once. These sequences were also reported in another study, on T cells of mothers and their children.

The source material was blood. The receptor set was obtained from a woman in her 40s in good health.

This clonotype was recorded a few times. The rearrangement joins TRBV4-1 to TRBJ2-7, with TRBD1 matching over 10 bases. Trimming removed 0 bases from V and 6 bases from J; junction bases left unmatched: 5. The CDR3 runs to 15 residues. Germline CDR1 reads MGHRA; CDR2 reads YSYEKL. The CDR3 sequence: CASSQETGGFPEQYF. CDR3 DNA sequence: TGCGCCAGCAGCCAAGAGACAGGGGGCTTTCCCGAGCAGTACTTC.

This clonotype was picked up many times. The rearrangement uses TRBV6-5 and TRBJ1-2; the D is unclear. Per the germline V gene, CDR1 is MNHEY and CDR2 is SVGAGI. V was shortened by 8 bases and J by 4 bases, with 20 bases between the two germline ends. This CDR3 is built from 15 residues. CDR3 in DNA: TGTGCCAGCGCGCCCATCACAAGCCTCAGCTATGGCTACACCTTC. Protein sequence: CASAPITSLSYGYTF.

The rearrangement joins TRBV6-6 to TRBJ1-5; a weak D match, TRBD1 (6 bases). V lost 0 bases and J lost 0, with 12 bases in between. This CDR3 contains 17 residues. Germline assignment: CDR1 MNHNY and CDR2 SVGAGI (reference sequence). The CDR3 is CASSYSGAGYSNQPQHF. CDR3 DNA sequence: TGTGCCAGCAGTTACTCGGGGGCGGGTTATAGCAATCAGCCCCAGCATTTT.

This clonotype was counted many times. One end of the junction is discordant with germline, which a read error may explain. This chain uses TRBV29-1 with TRBJ2-3; 9 bases fit TRBD2. The length of the CDR3 is 15 residues. Germline V lookup: CDR1 SQVTM, CDR2 ANQGSEA. The CDR3: CSVVTAGGSTDTPYF. Here the CDR3 DNA reads TGCAGCGTTGTAACCGCGGGGGGGAGCACAGATACGCCGTATTTT.

This clonotype was counted many times. V usage is TRBV5-1 and J usage is TRBJ2-6, with D hard to call. This CDR3 comprises 17 residues. V dropped 0 bases and J dropped 4 bases, with 14 bases sitting between them. Germline CDR1 reads SGHRS; CDR2 reads YFSETQ. This chain's CDR3 is CASSLVGIATGANVLTF. The DNA for the CDR3 is TGCGCCAGCAGCTTGGTAGGGATTGCGACCGGGGCCAACGTCCTGACTTTC.

The chain couples TRBV6-1 to TRBJ1-2; D possibly corresponds to TRBD1 (5 bases). The V gene lost 3 bases and the J gene lost 2 bases, with 10 bases spanning the gap. CDR1 is MNHNS, CDR2 SASEGT, per germline. The CDR3 totals 14 residues. The CDR3 DNA sequence: TGTGCCAGCAGTGAGGGACCCGCGAACTATGGCTACACCTTC. Protein sequence: CASSEGPANYGYTF.

The V call is TRBV7-6, the J call TRBJ1-5, with 8 bases lining up with TRBD1. The CDR3 is 14 amino acids. CDR1 and CDR2 from the germline V gene are SGHVS and FNYEAQ. The trim removed 8 bases at V and 3 bases at J, leaving 6 bases unmatched. The CDR3 here is CASGQGTPNQPQHF. CDR3 nucleotides: TGTGCCAGCGGACAGGGCACCCCCAATCAGCCCCAGCATTTT.

In the case of this clonotype: A much bigger clone sits one base away, suggesting this may be a read error. The chain has TRBV10-3 and TRBJ1-1; 8 bases map to TRBD1. With V trimmed by 10 bases and J by 5 bases, 6 bases remained unmatched. The V gene's germline CDR1 is ENHRY and CDR2 SYGVKD. This CDR3 is 12 amino acids long. The chain's CDR3 is CATGGPQTEAFF. The CDR3, as DNA: TGTGCCACAGGGGGCCCCCAAACTGAAGCTTTCTTT.

As DNA, the CDR3 is TGCAGTGCTAGAGACCCGGCAGGCTATAGCAATCAGCCCCAGCATTTT. This translates into CSARDPAGYSNQPQHF. The V and J genes are TRBV20-1 and TRBJ1-5; D unclear. CDR1 is DFQATT, CDR2 SNEGSKA, per germline (reference sequence). This CDR3 comprises 16 residues. The V end lost 0 bases, the J end lost 0 bases, and 12 bases lay between the germline ends.

This chain joins TRBV7-2 and TRBJ2-5; 13 nucleotides line up with TRBD2. V trimming: 8 bases; J trimming: 13 bases; junction bases outside the gene matches: 19. Germline values: CDR1 SGHTA, CDR2 FQGNSA. The CDR3 extends over 16 amino acids. CDR3 loop: CASGLYGLAGENERYF. For the CDR3, the DNA is TGTGCCAGCGGCCTATACGGACTAGCGGGGGAAAATGAGCGGTACTTC.

This clonotype has a count of ten or more. The chain links TRBV4-3 to TRBJ2-5, with 13 positions matching TRBD2. Germline V CDR1 and CDR2: LGHNA, YSLEER. The CDR3 length is 18 residues. V lost 0 bases to trimming and J lost 2 bases; unmatched junction nucleotides: 6. The CDR3 region has the DNA TGCGCCAGCAGCCAAGATTTAGGACTAGCGGGGGAACAAGAGACCCAGTACTTC. Protein product: CASSQDLGLAGEQETQYF.

This clonotype has ten or more counts. This rearrangement joins TRBV7-2 to TRBJ2-1, with 9 nucleotides matching TRBD1. The CDR3 has 15 amino acids. Germline values: CDR1 SGHTA, CDR2 FQGNSA. After removal of 7 bases from V and 4 bases from J, the junction contained 8 bases not matched to a gene. The CDR3 sequence is CASNHAGQGYNEQFF. CDR3 nucleotides: TGTGCCAGCAACCACGCGGGACAGGGTTACAATGAGCAGTTCTTC.

Concerning this clonotype itself: One end of the junction varies from germline; a read error may be responsible. The CDR3 DNA reads as TGTGCTAGGGGTTTCGGGAACACTGAAGCTTTCTTT. As protein: CARGFGNTEAFF. The chain recombines TRBV12-5 with TRBJ1-1; D gene uncertain. The germline V gene has CDR1 LGHNT and CDR2 FRNRAP. There are 12 residues in the CDR3.

V gene TRBV7-3 combines with J gene TRBJ1-1; D perhaps matches TRBD1 (5 bases). V was pared by 7 bases and J by 5 bases, with 14 bases between. CDR3 length: 13 amino acids. CDR1 is SGHTA, CDR2 FQGTGA, per germline. The CDR3 sequence: CASNRGFGTEAFF. CDR3 nucleotides: TGTGCCAGCAACCGGGGGTTCGGGACTGAAGCTTTCTTT.

This clonotype came up many times. The CDR3 region is CASSREPPTQYF. CDR3 DNA sequence: TGTGCCAGCAGCAGGGAACCCCCTACGCAGTATTTT. V and J are TRBV3-1 and TRBJ2-3; D gene uncertain. The V gene lost 5 bases and the J gene lost 8 bases, with 11 bases spanning the gap. CDR1 and CDR2 from the germline V gene are LGHDT and YNNKEL (reference sequence). The CDR3 runs 12 residues.

This clonotype has only a few counts. An end of the junction differs from the germline gene, which may be a read error. The chain couples TRBV7-2 to TRBJ2-1; 8 bases line up with TRBD2. Looked up from germline, CDR1 is SGHTA and CDR2 is FQGNSA. The CDR3 runs to 15 residues. DNA of the CDR3: TGTGCCAGCAACTTATCGGGGGGGGGCATCAATGAGCAGTTCTTC. The encoded protein is CASNLSGGGINEQFF.

V usage is TRBV3-1 and J usage is TRBJ2-7; 8 bases align to TRBD1. Germline lookup yields CDR1 LGHDT and CDR2 YNNKEL (reference sequence). The CDR3 totals 14 residues. J was trimmed by 4 bases and V by 7 bases; bases with no gene match: 9. CDR3 DNA: TGTGCCAGCACCGGGGACAGGAGTTTTTACGAGCAGTACTTC. Translating gives CASTGDRSFYEQYF.

The gene calls are TRBV7-2 and TRBJ2-3; 10 nucleotides align to TRBD2. CDR3 length: 15 amino acids. V was pared by 3 bases and J by 4 bases, with 4 bases of the junction left unmatched. Per the germline V gene, CDR1 is SGHTA and CDR2 is FQGNSA. As DNA, the CDR3 is TGTGCCAGCAGCTTGCTAGCGGGGGCCTCAGATACGCAGTATTTT. Translating gives CASSLLAGASDTQYF.

This clonotype was observed a few times. V and J are TRBV12-3 or TRBV12-4 and TRBJ1-1; weak D call: TRBD1 (5 bases). The CDR3 length is 15 residues. Trimming removed 5 bases at V and 5 bases at J, with 18 bases between. The CDR3 bases are TGTGCCAGCAGTCCCCGGCGCGGGGGGTCAACTGAAGCTTTCTTT. Residues: CASSPRRGGSTEAFF.

The chain recombines TRBV7-2 with TRBJ2-7, with 11 bases that match TRBD2. The CDR3 has 14 residues. The germline V gene has CDR1 SGHTA and CDR2 FQGNSA. V was clipped by 5 bases and J by 3 bases; unmatched bases: 3. The CDR3 DNA sequence: TGTGCCAGCAGCATTAGCGGGGGGGTCTACGAGCAGTACTTC. This translates into CASSISGGVYEQYF.

The J gene is TRBJ1-5, the V gene TRBV15; D remains unclear. The CDR3 spans 15 residues. Germline assignment: CDR1 LNHNV and CDR2 YYDKDF (reference sequence). V was pared by 0 bases and J by 7 bases, with 13 bases between. The CDR3 nucleotides are TGTGCCACCAGCAGAGATGTGGGGAACGGGCAGCCCCAGCATTTT. Encoded protein: CATSRDVGNGQPQHF. The full variable domain, rest sourced from reference TRBV15 and TRBJ1-5, is DAMVIQNPRYQVTQFGKPVTLSCSQTLNHNVMYWYQQKSSQAPKLLFHYYDKDFNNEADTPDNFQSRRPNTSFCFLDIRSPGLGDTAMYLCATSRDVGNGQPQHFGDGTRLSIL.